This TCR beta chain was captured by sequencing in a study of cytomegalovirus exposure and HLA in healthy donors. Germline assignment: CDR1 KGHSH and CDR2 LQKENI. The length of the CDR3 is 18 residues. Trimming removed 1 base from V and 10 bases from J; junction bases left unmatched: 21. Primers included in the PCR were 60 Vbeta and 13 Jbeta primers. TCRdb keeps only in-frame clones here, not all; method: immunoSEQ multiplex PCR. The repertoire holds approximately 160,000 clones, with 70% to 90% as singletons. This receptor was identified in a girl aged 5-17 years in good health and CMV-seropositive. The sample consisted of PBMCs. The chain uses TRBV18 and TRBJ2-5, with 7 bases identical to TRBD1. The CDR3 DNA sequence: TGTGCCAGCTCACCACGCATATTAAAGTCACAGGGGAAGTCGGACCAGTACTTC. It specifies CASSPRILKSQGKSDQYF.